The present T cell receptor beta chain was sequenced within a study of blood T cell repertoires in COVID-19. Germline-derived CDR1 and CDR2 are DFQATT and SNEGSKA (reference sequence). With V trimmed by 3 bases and J by 5 bases, 3 bases remained unmatched. The CDR3 is 12 amino acids. Study processing details: Reference gene primer amplification yielded estimated nucleated cell counts. The method was immunoSEQ multiplex PCR; TCRdb's version includes in-frame clones alone and lacks a portion of them. V, J and clone size are taken as reported in that table, and D and trimming were inferred from the DNA itself. The data contain about 200,000 clones, 75% to 95% of them seen just once; the ten biggest clones take up approximately 0.5%.

The gene calls are TRBV20-1 and TRBJ2-7; TRBD1 aligns across 8 bases. This receptor was taken from a man over 45 with acute or convalescent COVID-19. Sequences were obtained from peripheral blood. For the CDR3, the DNA is TGCAGTGCTAGTCACAGGGGGGACGAGCAGTACTTC. It codes for CSASHRGDEQYF.